This is a list of T cell receptor beta chains from one sample in a study of T cell responses to AZD1222 COVID-19 vaccine. Using immunoSEQ multiplex PCR, the repertoire was profiled, and TCRdb retains in-frame clones only, with some absent. The table shows around 67,000 clones, with around 84% occurring only once. The material sequenced was peripheral blood, taken on day 0 of AZD1222 vaccination. The receptor source for this set is an adult in good health. The CDR3 runs from the conserved cysteine through the conserved F or W. Each record gives: J gene, clone size, V gene, D gene, CDR3 DNA, CDR3 protein. A D gene is named only where the DNA matches it firmly. Clone sizes are given selectively: once, few, many, or a class where the clone is expanded.

>TRBJ1-5|-|TRBV19|TRBD1
TGTGCCAGTAGTATTGGGGACAGCGATCAGCCCCAGCATTTT
CASSIGDSDQPQHF
>TRBJ2-7|once|TRBV10-3|TRBD2
TGTGCCATCAGTGAGGCGGGGAGGGGAAGTGGAGAGCAGTACTTC
CAISEAGRGSGEQYF
>TRBJ2-5|-|TRBV9|-
TGTGCCAGCAGCCCTACACAAGAGACCCAGTACTTC
CASSPTQETQYF
>TRBJ1-5|once|TRBV5-4|TRBD1
TGTGCCAGCAGCTTCGACAGGGCTCCCAATCAGCCCCAGCATTTT
CASSFDRAPNQPQHF
>TRBJ2-7|-|TRBV28|-
TGTGCCAGCAGTTTGGGATACGAGCAGTACTTC
CASSLGYEQYF
>TRBJ2-6|-|TRBV3-1/TRBV3-2|-
TGTGCCAGCAGCCAAGAAAGGGGCAGGGTCTCGGCCAACGTCCTGACTTTC
CASSQERGRVSANVLTF
>TRBJ2-7|-|TRBV28|TRBD1
TGTGCCAGCAGAACCGGGACAGGCCTGATGGGGCAGTACTTC
CASRTGTGLMGQYF
>TRBJ2-5|-|TRBV7-8|-
TGTGCCAGCTGCGTAATGGCCCCTACCGAGACCCAGTACTTC
CASCVMAPTETQYF
>TRBJ2-1|-|TRBV5-4|-
TGTGCCAGCTCGGCGAACCCGAGCTCCTACAATGAGCAGTTCTTC
CASSANPSSYNEQFF
>TRBJ2-7|once|TRBV5-1|-
TGCGCCAGCAGCTTGGACGGAGCCTACGAGCAGTACTTC
CASSLDGAYEQYF
>TRBJ1-1|-|TRBV12-5|-
TGTGCTAGTGCTCAGGGGAACACTGAAGCTTTCTTT
CASAQGNTEAFF
>TRBJ2-7|-|TRBV27|TRBD1
TGTGCCAGCGCTCAGGGGGCGCTGGAGCAGTACTTC
CASAQGALEQYF
>TRBJ2-4|-|TRBV7-2|-
TGTGCCAGCAGCCCGGGTTCGGCCGCGATAAAAAACATTCAGTACTTC
CASSPGSAAIKNIQYF
>TRBJ1-3|-|TRBV6-5|-
TGTGCCAGCAGTCCCCGGGACGGCTCTGGAAACACCATATATTTT
CASSPRDGSGNTIYF
>TRBJ1-2|-|TRBV18|-
TGTGCCAGCTCACTCCGGGACACCTATGGCTACACCTTC
CASSLRDTYGYTF
>TRBJ2-3|-|TRBV7-6|-
TGTGCCAGCAGCTTAGCGTACTCCAGGGTGACAGATACGCAGTATTTT
CASSLAYSRVTDTQYF
>TRBJ2-3|-|TRBV28|-
TGTGCCAGCAGTCCCCCGACAAGGGCAGATACGCAGTATTTT
CASSPPTRADTQYF
>TRBJ1-5|-|TRBV24-1|-
TGTGCCACCAGTGATCCCAGCAAAGATCAGCCCCAGCATTTT
CATSDPSKDQPQHF
>TRBJ2-7|-|TRBV6-4|-
TGTGCCAGCAGTGACTCTCCAGGCTACGAGCAGTACTTC
CASSDSPGYEQYF
>TRBJ2-3|-|TRBV6-5|TRBD1
TGTGCCAGCAGTTCCGGCGCGGGGACAGGCGCAGATACGCAGTATTTT
CASSSGAGTGADTQYF
>TRBJ2-7|few|TRBV5-4|TRBD2
TGTGCCAGCAGCTCCTCCCGACTAGCGGGGACCTACGAGCAGTACTTC
CASSSSRLAGTYEQYF
>TRBJ2-7|-|TRBV11-1|TRBD2
TGTGCCAGCAGCTGGGGGACTAGCGGAAACTACGAGCAGTACTTC
CASSWGTSGNYEQYF
>TRBJ2-7|-|TRBV11-2|-
TGTGCCAGCAGCCCACGAAGGTCTGGAACCTACGAGCAGTACTTC
CASSPRRSGTYEQYF
>TRBJ2-7|-|TRBV2|-
TGTGCCAGCATGCCGGGATATGACTACGAGCAGTACTTC
CASMPGYDYEQYF
>TRBJ1-4|once|TRBV5-1|-
TGCGCCAGCAGCCCGGGGCTCGATAATGAAAAACTGTTTTTT
CASSPGLDNEKLFF
>TRBJ1-2|-|TRBV6-5|-
TGTGCCAGCAGTCTCCCGGACTATGGCTACACCTTC
CASSLPDYGYTF
>TRBJ1-4|-|TRBV7-9|-
TGTGCCAGCAGCTCTGGAGAGGGAACGGATGAAAAACTGTTTTTT
CASSSGEGTDEKLFF
>TRBJ1-2|-|TRBV5-8|-
TGTGCCAGCAGCTTGGCCGCGACATCTCGCAACTATGGCTACACCTTC
CASSLAATSRNYGYTF
>TRBJ2-1|-|TRBV3-1/TRBV3-2|-
TGTGCCAGCAGCCAAGACTGGGATGAGCAGTTCTTC
CASSQDWDEQFF
>TRBJ1-1|once|TRBV6-5|TRBD1
TGTGCCAGCAGTTACCGGGACAGGGTGTCCGAAGCTTTCTTT
CASSYRDRVSEAFF
>TRBJ1-2|-|TRBV5-6|-
TGTGCCAGCAGCTTGGCAGCGGGGTACTATGGCTACACCTTC
CASSLAAGYYGYTF
>TRBJ1-6|-|TRBV18|TRBD1
TGTGCCAGCTCACCCGACAGGGGTCGGGTAGGTTCACCCCTCCACTTT
CASSPDRGRVGSPLHF
>TRBJ1-3|-|TRBV9|TRBD1
TGTGCCAGCAGCGTAGCCCCCGGGACAGTAGCGGGAAACACCATATATTTT
CASSVAPGTVAGNTIYF
>TRBJ1-2|-|TRBV10-2|-
TGCGCCAGCAGTGCCAGCTATGGCTACACCTTC
CASSASYGYTF
>TRBJ2-2|once|TRBV6-2/TRBV6-3|TRBD1
TGTGCCAGCAGTTACACTGGGACAGGGCACACCGGGGAGCTGTTTTTT
CASSYTGTGHTGELFF
>TRBJ1-5|once|TRBV5-6|-
TGTGCCAGCAGCTTCGGCCTTGCGAGCAATCAGCCCCAGCATTTT
CASSFGLASNQPQHF
>TRBJ1-1|-|TRBV18|-
TGTGCCAGCTCAAGGGGGGTTGCGGAGAACACTGAAGCTTTCTTT
CASSRGVAENTEAFF
>TRBJ1-5|-|TRBV19|-
TGTGCCAGTAGTCAGGGATCAGATCAGCCCCAGCATTTT
CASSQGSDQPQHF
>TRBJ2-7|-|TRBV9|TRBD1
TGTGCCAGCAGCGTTAGGGACAGGGCGTCTACGAAGCAGTACTTC
CASSVRDRASTKQYF
>TRBJ1-2|once|TRBV5-1|-
TGCGCCAGCAGCCCGCAGGAGGGTGGCTATGGCTACACCTTC
CASSPQEGGYGYTF
>TRBJ2-1|-|TRBV7-9|TRBD2
TGTGCCAGCAGCACGGGGGGGCCCCACAATGAGCAGTTCTTC
CASSTGGPHNEQFF